This T cell receptor (beta chain) was recorded in a study of T cell responses to AZD1222 COVID-19 vaccine. Data came from immunoSEQ multiplex PCR; TCRdb stores just in-frame clones and leaves some out. The repertoire holds around 78,000 clones, approximately 85% seen once, with more than 5% in the top ten. Germline values: CDR1 SGHVS, CDR2 FNYEAQ. The ends lost 5 bases at V and 5 bases at J; junction bases unmatched: 14. The CDR3 extends over 17 amino acids. Sequencing used peripheral blood, obtained on day 0 of MenACWY control vaccination. The sequence derives from an adult in good health. The chain carries TRBV7-6 and TRBJ2-5; TRBD1 aligns across 10 bases. This CDR3 is CASSPKLRQGAGETQYF. CDR3 nucleotides: TGTGCCAGCAGCCCAAAGTTAAGACAGGGGGCAGGGGAGACCCAGTACTTC.